This TCR beta chain was captured by sequencing in a study of cytomegalovirus exposure and HLA in healthy donors. Turning to the study itself: Genetic ancestry analysis placed over 75% of the 398 donors that were genotyped in the Caucasian-associated cluster. Study-level points and caveats: Segments of the TCR beta V type were, in most cases, productive about 90% or about 30% of the time in an earlier analysis. An analysis was carried out at a later point. It showed that HLA-associated TCR beta chains were more clonally expanded than equally common non-associated chains.

In regard to this clone: Its matching antigen is unknown.

The PCR used 60 Vbeta and 13 Jbeta primers. In the original workflow: Some 11 million of the 60 million to 90 million unique TCR beta chains counted in a later analysis were shared. Some clones are missing from TCRdb's copy, which holds only in-frame ones; the method was immunoSEQ multiplex PCR. The V and J calls and the clone size are those of that table, but D and trimming were determined from the DNA. This table has some 100,000 clones, about 73% appearing once. V gave up 2 bases and J gave up 6 bases, with 17 bases separating them. This CDR3 comprises 15 residues. Looked up from germline, CDR1 is MGHRA and CDR2 is YSYEKL.

This sequence originates from a woman aged 50 to 60 in good health and CMV-seropositive. Specimen: PBMCs. The chain employs TRBV4-1 and TRBJ2-7; maybe TRBD1 (5 bases). The CDR3 coding sequence is TGCGCCAGCAGCCAACCCAGGGAATCCATCCGCGAGCAGTACTTC. Encoded protein: CASSQPRESIREQYF.